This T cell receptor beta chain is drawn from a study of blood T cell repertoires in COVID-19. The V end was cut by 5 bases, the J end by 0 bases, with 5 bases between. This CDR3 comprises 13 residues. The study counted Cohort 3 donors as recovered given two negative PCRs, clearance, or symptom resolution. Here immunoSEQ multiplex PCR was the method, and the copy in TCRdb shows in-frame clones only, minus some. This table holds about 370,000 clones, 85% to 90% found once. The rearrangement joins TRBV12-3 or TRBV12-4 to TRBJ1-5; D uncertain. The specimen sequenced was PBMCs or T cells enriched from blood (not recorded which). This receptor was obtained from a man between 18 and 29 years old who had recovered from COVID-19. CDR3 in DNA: TGTGCCAGCAGTCAACATAGCAATCAGCCCCAGCATTTT. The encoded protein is CASSQHSNQPQHF.